A selection of T cell receptor beta chains follows, all from one sample in a study of multiple sclerosis patients with progressive multifocal leukoencephalopathy. Clones were sequenced by immunoSEQ multiplex PCR, and TCRdb holds only the in-frame ones, with some missing. The sample includes about 30,000 clones, roughly 89% of them seen just once. The sequenced sample was PBMCs, obtained from a patient treated with natalizumab. The receptors were sampled from a human donor with multiple sclerosis. The CDR3 runs from the conserved cysteine through the conserved F or W. D genes are given only for firm matches. Clone size, where shown, is once, few, many, or a class for clones that have expanded.

j_gene,d_gene,v_gene,abundance,CDR3aa,CDR3nt
TRBJ2-2,TRBD1,TRBV13,NA,CASSLGPQTGSDGELFF,TGTGCCAGCAGCTTAGGACCCCAGACAGGGTCGGACGGGGAGCTGTTTTTT
TRBJ1-6,NA,TRBV15,NA,CATSRDNSPLHF,TGTGCCACCAGCAGAGATAATTCACCCCTCCACTTT
TRBJ1-6,TRBD1,TRBV27,NA,CASSPGTGVSPLHF,TGTGCCAGCAGCCCCGGGACAGGGGTTTCACCCCTCCACTTT
TRBJ1-1,NA,TRBV20-1,NA,CSAPPDTEAFF,TGCAGTGCGCCCCCAGACACTGAAGCTTTCTTT
TRBJ2-7,NA,TRBV11-2,NA,CASSASFRDSYEQYF,TGTGCCAGCAGCGCATCATTCAGGGATTCCTACGAGCAGTACTTC
TRBJ2-7,TRBD2,TRBV27,NA,CASSWSSGIPYEQYF,TGTGCCAGCAGTTGGTCTAGCGGCATACCCTACGAGCAGTACTTC
TRBJ2-3,TRBD2,TRBV11-2,NA,CASSVSGTRDTQYF,TGTGCCAGCAGCGTCTCCGGGACTAGGGATACGCAGTATTTT
TRBJ2-6,NA,TRBV6-1,once,CACRENSGANVLTF,TGTGCCTGCCGGGAAAACTCTGGGGCCAACGTCCTGACTTTC
TRBJ1-1,NA,TRBV27,NA,CASSHRGGTEAFF,TGTGCCAGCAGTCATAGGGGGGGGACTGAAGCTTTCTTT
TRBJ2-1,NA,TRBV18,NA,CASSPSGSSTIQFF,TGTGCCAGCTCACCATCGGGGTCGTCAACCATTCAGTTCTTC
TRBJ2-7,TRBD1,TRBV2,NA,CASTWAGGEQYF,TGTGCCAGCACATGGGCAGGGGGCGAGCAGTACTTC
TRBJ1-2,NA,TRBV28,NA,CASNQGGWGYTF,TGTGCCAGCAATCAAGGGGGATGGGGCTACACCTTC
TRBJ2-2,NA,TRBV7-3,NA,CASSLGPIKSTGELFF,TGTGCCAGCAGCCTTGGTCCGATCAAATCGACCGGGGAGCTGTTTTTT
TRBJ2-3,TRBD2,TRBV7-3,NA,CASSYYGTSGPPTQYF,TGTGCCAGCAGCTACTACGGGACTAGCGGGCCCCCCACGCAGTATTTT
TRBJ1-1,TRBD1,TRBV19,NA,CASTPGQKSHTEAFF,TGTGCCAGTACCCCGGGACAGAAGTCTCACACTGAAGCTTTCTTT
TRBJ2-1,NA,TRBV4-1,NA,CASSLIWIERAYNEQFF,TGCGCCAGCAGCCTAATTTGGATCGAGAGGGCCTACAATGAGCAGTTCTTC
TRBJ1-1,NA,TRBV19,NA,CASNSRDTEAFF,TGTGCCAGTAATTCCCGAGACACTGAAGCTTTCTTT
TRBJ2-5,NA,TRBV10-2,NA,CASIGPSGAPQETQYF,TGCGCCAGCATAGGCCCTTCCGGGGCCCCACAAGAGACCCAGTACTTC
TRBJ1-1,NA,TRBV29-1,NA,CSVEDLMQRRETEAFF,TGCAGCGTTGAAGATTTAATGCAACGGAGAGAAACTGAAGCTTTCTTT
TRBJ2-1,NA,TRBV7-9,NA,CASSLGWTGEFF,TGTGCCAGCAGCTTAGGGTGGACCGGAGAGTTCTTC
TRBJ2-2,NA,TRBV4-1,NA,CASSPLTRGETGELFF,TGCGCCAGCAGCCCGCTGACAAGGGGAGAGACCGGGGAGCTGTTTTTT
TRBJ2-7,NA,TRBV25-1,NA,CASSDKANYEQYF,TGTGCCAGCAGTGATAAAGCCAATTACGAGCAGTACTTC
TRBJ1-1,NA,TRBV7-9,NA,CASSSWGGETEAFF,TGTGCCAGCAGCTCTTGGGGGGGAGAAACTGAAGCTTTCTTT
TRBJ1-6,NA,TRBV5-6,NA,CASTFSTIHSPLHF,TGTGCCAGCACCTTTAGCACCATACATTCACCCCTCCACTTT
TRBJ1-3,NA,TRBV6-5,NA,CASSSDPPHTIYF,TGTGCCAGCAGTTCGGACCCACCGCACACCATATATTTT
TRBJ2-6,NA,TRBV29-1,NA,CSVQAGANVLTF,TGCAGCGTTCAGGCTGGGGCCAACGTCCTGACTTTC
TRBJ2-1,TRBD1,TRBV7-3,NA,CASSPHLTGQDEQFF,TGTGCCAGCAGCCCTCACCTGACAGGGCAGGATGAGCAGTTCTTC
TRBJ2-3,NA,TRBV7-6,NA,CASSLESAGQTQYF,TGTGCCAGCAGCTTAGAGTCGGCAGGGCAAACGCAGTATTTT
TRBJ2-3,NA,TRBV5-4,NA,CASSLSAGYGPTDTQYF,TGTGCCAGCAGCTTGTCAGCAGGGTACGGACCCACAGATACGCAGTATTTT
TRBJ1-2,NA,TRBV6-4,NA,CASSETDSGYGYTF,TGTGCCAGCAGTGAGACCGACAGCGGTTACGGCTACACCTTC
TRBJ1-2,NA,TRBV27,once,CASSYEIGYGYTF,TGTGCCAGCAGTTACGAGATAGGCTATGGCTACACCTTC
TRBJ1-1,TRBD1,TRBV30,NA,CAWSVPGTGGRGAFF,TGTGCCTGGAGTGTCCCTGGGACAGGGGGCCGGGGAGCTTTCTTT
TRBJ1-5,NA,TRBV19,NA,CASSRGGFMAQHF,TGTGCCAGCTCCAGGGGAGGTTTCATGGCCCAGCATTTT
TRBJ1-2,NA,TRBV27,NA,CASSLSGSSNYGYTF,TGTGCCAGCAGTTTATCGGGTTCTTCTAACTATGGCTACACCTTC
TRBJ1-1,NA,TRBV6-1,NA,CASMTQSDTEAFF,TGTGCCAGCATGACCCAGTCGGACACTGAAGCTTTCTTT